A single sample is the source of the 25 T cell receptor beta chains below, sequenced in a study of T-cell reconstitution after alpha-beta-depleted transplantation in children (dated by TCRdb to about 2016). Library method: PCR. These reads were obtained on an Illumina HiSeq 2500. TCR library preparation used molecular barcoding, with unique molecular identifiers applied to normalize quantification of the TCRbeta repertoire. TCRdb handled the public reads itself, with Q25 trimming in fastp and clone calling in MiXCR, and kept productive beta chains. Every distinct CDR3 protein forms one entry, paired with its most common genes and DNA. This sample gives about 610,000 distinct CDR3 sequences in total; over 20% of them show up just once. Together, the top ten hold approximately 39% of the sample. The intended sense of this specimen's treatment or condition label: allogeneic hematopoietic cell transplantation with graft depleted of TCRalphabeta T cells and CD19 B cells.

The sequences come from PBMCs, collected before TCRalphabeta/CD19-depleted stem cell transplant. The receptors shown here come from a boy in the first two years of life with Wiskott-Aldrich syndrome, due to receive a stem cell transplant.

The sample holds a few counts of this clonotype. The chain links TRBV5-1 to TRBJ2-3; D remains ambiguous. Germline assignment: CDR1 SGHRS and CDR2 YFSETQ. The CDR3 contains 16 residues. Trimming stripped 2 bases from V and 2 bases from J, with 15 bases between. The CDR3 is CASSLGYREITDTQYF. CDR3 nucleotides: TGCGCCAGCAGCTTAGGGTACAGAGAAATCACAGATACGCAGTATTTT.

A few counts support this clonotype. The V and J genes are TRBV12-3 or TRBV12-4 and TRBJ2-7, with TRBD2 identical over 8 bases. This CDR3 is 16 amino acids long. V lost 3 bases, J lost 0 bases, and 7 bases stayed unmatched. CDR3 sequence reads: CASSFQISGSSYEQYF. The CDR3 DNA reads TGTGCCAGCAGTTTCCAAATCAGCGGGAGCTCCTACGAGCAGTACTTC.

V usage is TRBV5-1 and J usage is TRBJ2-1; 15 nucleotides align to TRBD2. The CDR3 is 17 residues long. V was clipped by 3 bases and J by 5 bases; unmatched bases: 6. CDR1 and CDR2 from the germline V gene are SGHRS and YFSETQ. The CDR3 nucleotides read TGCGCCAGCAGCTGGGGACTAGCGGGAGGAAATGACAATGAGCAGTTCTTC. It is translated as CASSWGLAGGNDNEQFF.

This chain joins TRBV29-1 and TRBJ2-3; TRBD2 aligns across 7 bases. The CDR3 covers 14 residues. J gave up 4 bases and V 7 bases, and 11 bases lay outside the gene matches. Germline values: CDR1 SQVTM, CDR2 ANQGSEA. Here the CDR3 DNA reads TGCAGCGCCTTAGGGAGGGAGTACGCAGATACGCAGTATTTT. Translated, it gives CSALGREYADTQYF.

In this sample, this clonotype turned up a few times. The chain couples TRBV5-1 to TRBJ2-2; D might be TRBD2 (6 bases). CDR3 length equals 13 residues. V gave up 4 bases and J gave up 5 bases, with 9 bases separating them. Germline CDR1 and CDR2: SGHRS and YFSETQ. The CDR3 sequence: CASSPGRTGELFF. CDR3 coding DNA: TGCGCCAGCAGCCCCGGGAGAACCGGGGAGCTGTTTTTT.

The J gene is TRBJ2-5, the V gene TRBV5-6; 14 bases map to TRBD2. The V segment lost 4 bases and the J segment 1 base; nucleotides outside the gene matches: 6. Germline V gene data show CDR1 as SGHDT and CDR2 as YYEEEE. This CDR3 spans 17 amino acids. The CDR3 protein is CASSRGLAGVSQETQYF. The CDR3 DNA reads TGTGCCAGCAGCAGGGGACTAGCGGGAGTATCCCAAGAGACCCAGTACTTC.

In this sample, this clonotype turned up a few times. V gene TRBV20-1 combines with J gene TRBJ2-5; the match to TRBD2 covers 9 bases. This CDR3 is 13 amino acids long. Losses at the gene ends were 1 base for V and 3 bases for J; bases not matched to a gene: 0. Germline CDR1 is DFQATT and CDR2 is SNEGSKA (reference sequence). The CDR3 DNA reads TGCAGTGCTAGAGGACTAGCGGAAGAGACCCAGTACTTC. It is translated as CSARGLAEETQYF.

The chain combines TRBV5-1 with TRBJ2-2, with a possible D match to TRBD1 (5 bases). V was cut by 0 bases and J by 4 bases, with 10 bases left in between. The CDR3 runs to 15 residues. Per germline, CDR1 SGHRS and CDR2 YFSETQ. CDR3: CASSLGQTFTGELFF. Here the CDR3 DNA reads TGCGCCAGCAGCTTGGGACAGACCTTCACCGGGGAGCTGTTTTTT.

Only a few counts were recorded for this clonotype. The chain is built from TRBV4-1 and TRBJ2-7; D remains unclear. Germline CDR1 and CDR2: MGHRA and YSYEKL. The CDR3 has 13 amino acids. The V gene lost 3 bases and the J gene lost 4 bases, with 10 bases spanning the gap. DNA for the CDR3: TGCGCCAGCAGCCAGTCGGTCTTATACGAGCAGTACTTC. Translating it yields CASSQSVLYEQYF.

This clonotype has a handful of counts. The chain carries TRBV5-1 and TRBJ1-3; D unresolved. CDR1 is SGHRS, CDR2 YFSETQ, per germline. This CDR3 has 16 amino acids. V lost 0 bases and J lost 0, with 10 bases in between. The CDR3 sequence is CASSLGPTNSGNTIYF. In nucleotides, the CDR3 is TGCGCCAGCAGCTTGGGTCCGACGAACTCTGGAAACACCATATATTTT.

Only a few counts were recorded for this clonotype. The J gene is TRBJ2-3, the V gene TRBV29-1, with 9 bases that match TRBD2. After removal of 4 bases from V and 6 bases from J, the junction contained 8 bases not matched to a gene. This CDR3 is 14 amino acids long. The germline gives CDR1 SQVTM, CDR2 ANQGSEA. CDR3 sequence (DNA): TGCAGCGTTGTTCTAGCGGGACCTCCCGATACGCAGTATTTT. This translates into CSVVLAGPPDTQYF.

V usage is TRBV25-1 and J usage is TRBJ2-1; D is perhaps TRBD2 (6 bases). Trimming cost V 5 bases and J 10 bases, with 30 bases left between them. CDR3 length: 18 amino acids. Germline-derived CDR1 and CDR2 are MGHDK and SYGVNS. The CDR3 DNA reads TGTGCCAGCAGTAATATTTACAATGGGGTTAGCGGAATCGCCGAGCAGTTCTTC. Encoded protein: CASSNIYNGVSGIAEQFF.

The CDR3 region has the DNA TGTGCCAGCAGTCCGTCCGGGTCGGGCTCCTACGAGCAGTACTTC. It yields the protein CASSPSGSGSYEQYF. The V call is TRBV5-5, the J call TRBJ2-7; D uncertain. The V end lost 5 bases, the J end lost 0 bases, and 15 bases lay between the germline ends. CDR1 is SGHKS and CDR2 is YYEKEE in the germline V gene (reference sequence). The CDR3 is made up of 15 amino acids.

In its sample, this clonotype was seen a few times. This chain joins TRBV5-1 and TRBJ1-2; unclear D gene. The germline V gene has CDR1 SGHRS and CDR2 YFSETQ. This CDR3 has 13 amino acids. V lost 2 bases, J lost 4 bases, and 9 bases lay in between. The chain's CDR3 is CASSFAQSYGYTF. The CDR3 DNA reads as TGCGCCAGCAGCTTTGCACAGAGCTATGGCTACACCTTC.

This clonotype was found a few times. The chain combines TRBV10-3 with TRBJ1-2; no reliable D call. Deletions cut 4 bases from V and 10 bases from J, with 10 bases between. CDR1 and CDR2 (germline): ENHRY, SYGVKD. The CDR3 spans 11 residues. Written as DNA, the CDR3 is TGTGCCATCAGTGGGGAGGGATCCTACACCTTC. Encoded protein: CAISGEGSYTF.

In nucleotides, the CDR3 is TGCAGTGCTAGCCACTTAGCGGGAGGGATTTTCAATGAGCAGTTCTTC. This gives the protein CSASHLAGGIFNEQFF. The chain carries TRBV20-1 and TRBJ2-1, with 11 bases that match TRBD2. Trimming took 3 bases from V and 6 from J; bases not matched to a gene: 10. The CDR3 runs 16 residues. CDR1 is DFQATT, CDR2 SNEGSKA, per germline (reference sequence).

The chain employs TRBV12-3 or TRBV12-4 and TRBJ2-2; 11 bases align to TRBD2. The CDR3 extends over 17 amino acids. After removal of 2 bases from V and 7 bases from J, the junction contained 9 bases not matched to a gene. CDR3 in DNA: TGTGCCAGCAGTTTAACACTAGCGGGAGCCGAAAACGGGGAGCTGTTTTTT. This codes for CASSLTLAGAENGELFF.

The chain links TRBV27 to TRBJ2-7, with 8 bases matching TRBD1. The J segment lost 1 base and the V segment lost 4 bases, leaving 12 bases of the junction unmatched. The germline gives CDR1 MNHEY, CDR2 SMNVEV (reference sequence). This CDR3 is 17 amino acids long. The CDR3 protein is CASSSRPTGGLSYEQYF. DNA for the CDR3: TGTGCCAGCAGTTCCCGGCCAACAGGGGGACTTTCCTACGAGCAGTACTTC.

This clonotype was recorded a few times. The rearrangement joins TRBV28 to TRBJ2-2, with D possibly matching TRBD2 (6 bases). Trimming removed 2 bases from V and 4 bases from J, with 11 bases in between. The CDR3 spans 15 residues. From germline, CDR1 is MDHEN and CDR2 SYDVKM. CDR3 amino acids: CASSLNLAPTGELFF. CDR3 coding DNA: TGTGCCAGCAGTTTAAATCTAGCGCCCACCGGGGAGCTGTTTTTT.

This clonotype was found a few times. The chain couples TRBV3-1 to TRBJ2-1, with D maybe TRBD2 (6 bases). There are 16 residues in the CDR3. The V gene's germline CDR1 is LGHDT and CDR2 YNNKEL (reference sequence). V lost 2 bases and J lost 6, with 17 bases in between. In nucleotides, the CDR3 is TGTGCCAGCAGCCAATCGCGGGGTACTGCGGGCAATGAGCAGTTCTTC. Translation: CASSQSRGTAGNEQFF.

J is TRBJ2-4 and V is TRBV21-1; the table calls TRBD1, which could not be checked here. TRBV21-1 is a listed pseudogene. This CDR3 has 16 residues. The chain's CDR3 is CASSDTLLGVGDIQYF. As DNA, the CDR3 is TGTGCCAGCAGCGACACACTCTTGGGCGTGGGAGACATTCAGTACTTC.

The V call is TRBV12-3 or TRBV12-4, the J call TRBJ2-3, with TRBD1 matching over 7 bases. Germline trimming cut 6 bases from V and 6 bases from J; bases unmatched to any gene: 9. CDR3 size: 14 residues. The CDR3 region has the DNA TGTGCCAGCAGCCGGACAGGCCCTCGGGATACGCAGTATTTT. This sequence encodes CASSRTGPRDTQYF.

V usage is TRBV18 and J usage is TRBJ2-7; the match to TRBD1 covers 9 bases. The J segment lost 2 bases and the V segment lost 3 bases, leaving 5 bases of the junction unmatched. The germline CDR1 and CDR2 sequences are KGHSH and LQKENI. This CDR3 has 15 residues. Written as DNA, the CDR3 is TGTGCCAGCTCACCCCTGGGGACAGGGACCTACGAGCAGTACTTC. Amino acid sequence: CASSPLGTGTYEQYF.

The rearrangement links TRBV25-1 to TRBJ2-5, with D tentatively TRBD2 (5 bases). From germline, CDR1 is MGHDK and CDR2 SYGVNS. CDR3 length equals 14 residues. V was cut by 1 base and J by 5 bases, with 11 bases left in between. CDR3 DNA sequence: TGTGCCAGCAGTGAATGGACGACGGGGGAGACCCAGTACTTC. This sequence encodes CASSEWTTGETQYF.

The chain couples TRBV12-3 or TRBV12-4 to TRBJ1-1; no definite D call. With 6 bases removed from V and 4 bases from J, the gap between germline ends came to 15 bases. The CDR3 loop spans 14 amino acids. Here the CDR3 DNA reads TGTGCCAGCAGCCCCCGCCCCGGGCCCACTGAAGCTTTCTTT. It is translated as CASSPRPGPTEAFF.